Shown below are 16 T cell receptor beta chains from a single sample sequenced in a study of cytomegalovirus exposure and HLA in healthy donors. PCR involved 60 Vbeta and 13 Jbeta primers. Sequenced by immunoSEQ multiplex PCR; TCRdb stores in-frame clones only, minus some. Of nearly 100,000 clones listed, over 8% were seen once; the top ten hold 4.5% to 6.5%. The sequencing sample was made of PBMCs. These receptors originate from a man aged 50-59 years in good health and CMV-seropositive.

This chain connects TRBV30 to TRBJ2-1, with D possibly TRBD2 on 6 matching bases. The germline gives CDR1 GTSNPN, CDR2 SVGIG (reference sequence). V lost 0 bases and J 7 bases, leaving 16 bases between the germline ends. This CDR3 comprises 15 residues. Here the CDR3 reads CAWSVWGVVTNEQFF. CDR3 in DNA: TGTGCCTGGAGTGTCTGGGGGGTGGTTACAAATGAGCAGTTCTTC.

V is TRBV19 and J is TRBJ2-1; D ambiguous. CDR1 and CDR2 (germline): LNHDA, SQIVND (reference sequence). This CDR3 is 16 amino acids long. V was shortened by 0 bases and J by 4 bases, with 13 bases between the two germline ends. The DNA for the CDR3 is TGTGCCAGTAGTATAGATACGGCTAGGCTATACAATGAGCAGTTCTTC. Amino acids: CASSIDTARLYNEQFF.

This chain joins TRBV5-6 and TRBJ2-5; 12 nucleotides agree with TRBD2. CDR3 size: 16 residues. CDR1 SGHDT and CDR2 YYEEEE come from the germline V gene. J lost 5 bases, V lost 0 bases, and 5 bases had no gene match. CDR3 nucleotide sequence: TGTGCCAGCAGCTTGGCACTAGCGGGAGGCTGGGAGACCCAGTACTTC. This gives the protein CASSLALAGGWETQYF.

Only a few counts were recorded for this clone. The chain recombines TRBV6-1 with TRBJ1-6, with D uncertain. CDR3 size: 13 residues. With 6 bases removed from V and 0 bases from J, the gap between germline ends came to 3 bases. Per germline, CDR1 MNHNS and CDR2 SASEGT. CDR3 protein: CASSSSYNSPLHF. CDR3 in DNA: TGTGCCAGCAGCAGCTCCTATAATTCACCCCTCCACTTT.

This clone was seen a few times. The chain employs TRBV6-4 and TRBJ2-2; tentatively, D is TRBD2 (5 bases). With 4 bases removed from V and 7 bases from J, the gap between germline ends came to 16 bases. The germline V gene encodes CDR1 MRHNA and CDR2 SNTAGT. CDR3 length: 15 amino acids. CDR3 sequence reads: CASSASDSLDGELFF. The CDR3, as DNA: TGTGCCAGCAGTGCCTCGGACTCCTTGGACGGGGAGCTGTTTTTT.

This clone was observed a handful of times. This rearrangement joins TRBV27 to TRBJ2-1; the D gene is possibly TRBD2 (5 bases). The CDR3 consists of 15 residues. Trimming cost V 7 bases and J 9 bases, with 22 bases left between them. Germline V gene lookup returns CDR1 MNHEY and CDR2 SMNVEV (reference sequence). CDR3: CASTPRGASFPEQFF. As DNA, the CDR3 is TGTGCCAGCACCCCCCGAGGTGCTAGCTTCCCTGAGCAGTTCTTC.

In this sample, this clone turned up a few times. The chain recombines TRBV15 with TRBJ2-7; 8 nucleotides line up with TRBD2. Trimming at V came to 5 bases and at J to 1 base, leaving 4 bases not matched to a gene. CDR3 size: 14 residues. Germline V gives CDR1 LNHNV, CDR2 YYDKDF (reference sequence). For the CDR3, the DNA is TGTGCCACCAGCCCCGGGAGGGGATCCTACGAGCAGTACTTC. Translated, it gives CATSPGRGSYEQYF.

The chain links TRBV7-2 to TRBJ1-1; TRBD1 aligns across 7 bases. With 1 base clipped from V and 5 bases from J, the junction kept 4 bases outside the gene matches. The CDR3 has 14 residues. Germline values: CDR1 SGHTA, CDR2 FQGNSA. CDR3 coding DNA: TGTGCCAGCAGCTTAGGACAGGGTTTGACTGAAGCTTTCTTT. It codes for CASSLGQGLTEAFF.

The CDR3 coding sequence is TGTGCCAGCGGGGAGAGTGGCTCCTACGAGCAGTACTTC. This codes for CASGESGSYEQYF. The rearrangement joins TRBV6-1 to TRBJ2-7; possibly TRBD2 for D (5 bases). V was trimmed by 8 bases and J by 0 bases, leaving 11 bases between them. The germline V gene encodes CDR1 MNHNS and CDR2 SASEGT. The CDR3 is 13 residues long.

A few counts support this clone. This chain joins TRBV29-1 and TRBJ2-2, with 12 bases identical to TRBD2. V was pared by 4 bases and J by 1 base, with 1 base of the junction left unmatched. Germline CDR1 SQVTM, CDR2 ANQGSEA. This CDR3 has 15 amino acids. The CDR3 region has the DNA TGCAGCGTTGCGGGACTAGCGGGGAACACCGGGGAGCTGTTTTTT. It specifies CSVAGLAGNTGELFF.

This clone was seen a few times. The chain carries TRBV6-1 and TRBJ2-5; a possible D gene is TRBD1 (6 bases). Germline V gene lookup returns CDR1 MNHNS and CDR2 SASEGT. The CDR3 consists of 15 residues. The ends were cut back, 6 bases at V and 4 bases at J, with 18 bases in the middle. CDR3 region: CASRNRELRLETQYF. Here the CDR3 DNA reads TGTGCCAGCAGGAACAGGGAATTGAGGTTAGAGACCCAGTACTTC.

Only a few counts were recorded for this clone. CDR3 nucleotide sequence: TGTGCCAGCGAAGCCCCCGGGCAGGGGCAGAATCAGCCCCAGCATTTT. Translation gives CASEAPGQGQNQPQHF. The V and J genes are TRBV6-6 and TRBJ1-5, with a possible D match to TRBD1 (6 bases). This CDR3 region has 16 residues. The V gene's germline CDR1 is MNHNY and CDR2 SVGAGI (reference sequence). V was clipped by 8 bases and J by 4 bases, with 21 bases between them.

The chain employs TRBV27 and TRBJ2-5, with D tentatively TRBD1 (6 bases). The CDR3 is 15 amino acids. The germline gives CDR1 MNHEY, CDR2 SMNVEV (reference sequence). Between the trimmed V and J ends, which lost 6 bases and 2 bases, there was a span of 16 bases. The CDR3 sequence: CASRLQGSGQETQYF. The CDR3, as DNA: TGTGCCAGCAGACTTCAGGGGAGTGGGCAAGAGACCCAGTACTTC.

This clone occurred a few times. This rearrangement joins TRBV27 to TRBJ2-7; 9 bases are shared with TRBD2. J was trimmed by 3 bases and V by 2 bases; bases with no gene match: 2. This CDR3 comprises 14 residues. Germline V gene sequence: CDR1 MNHEY, CDR2 SMNVEV (reference sequence). The CDR3 here is CASSLAGGIYEQYF. In DNA form, the CDR3 reads TGTGCCAGCAGTTTAGCGGGAGGGATCTACGAGCAGTACTTC.

V gene TRBV29-1 combines with J gene TRBJ1-1, with TRBD1 as a possible D gene (6 bases). Trimming removed 7 bases from V and 5 bases from J, with 14 bases in between. The germline CDR1 and CDR2 sequences are SQVTM and ANQGSEA. This CDR3 is 12 amino acids long. The CDR3 region is CSGDRWQTEAFF. In DNA, the CDR3 is TGCAGCGGAGACAGGTGGCAGACTGAAGCTTTCTTT.

This clone was counted between two and nine times. The CDR3 DNA is TGTGCCAGCATAGCGTACAGGGCGAACACTGAAGCTTTCTTT. Its protein is CASIAYRANTEAFF. The chain recombines TRBV28 with TRBJ1-1; D possibly corresponds to TRBD1 (6 bases). The CDR3 totals 14 residues. Germline lookup yields CDR1 MDHEN and CDR2 SYDVKM. V lost 7 bases and J lost 1, with 13 bases in between.